The 22 T cell receptor beta chains given below trace back to one sample, sequenced in a study of radiotherapy plus CTLA-4 blockade in lung cancer listed by TCRdb under 2018. The library was built by means of the immunoSEQ multiplex PCR assay. Held by TCRdb, this immuneACCESS table contains in-frame sequences only and omits some clones. Under half of the omission traces to an unresolved V gene where checked; the cause of the rest is unknown. Within this sample are tens of thousands of clones, with under 85% of them counted one time only. Of the sample, roughly 4.8% falls within the top ten clones. The sequencing here drew on peripheral blood, taken from a patient treated with radiotherapy plus ipilimumab. Receptors originate from a human donor with non-small cell lung cancer whose response to radiotherapy plus ipilimumab could not be evaluated.

This clone was seen more than once but under ten times. The chain is built from TRBV5-1 and TRBJ2-7; 9 nucleotides match TRBD1. CDR1 is SGHRS, CDR2 YFSETQ, per germline. The CDR3 runs 17 residues. J gave up 3 bases and V 1 base, and 11 bases lay outside the gene matches. CDR3 in DNA: TGCGCCAGCAGCTTGCTTCAGACCGGGACAGGGTACTACGAGCAGTACTTC. Translation gives CASSLLQTGTGYYEQYF.

This chain uses TRBV5-1 with TRBJ2-3; 7 bases align to TRBD1. The CDR3 has 15 amino acids. V shed 3 bases, J shed 2 bases, and the junction held 6 bases outside the gene matches. Germline V gives CDR1 SGHRS, CDR2 YFSETQ. CDR3 sequence reads: CASSSGQAVTDTQYF. The DNA of the CDR3 is TGCGCCAGCAGCTCAGGACAGGCCGTCACAGATACGCAGTATTTT.

The rearrangement links TRBV9 to TRBJ2-5, with D possibly TRBD1 on 6 matching bases. Germline CDR1 is SGDLS and CDR2 is YYNGEE. The CDR3 totals 14 residues. Trimming removed 1 base at V and 0 bases at J, with 7 bases between. The CDR3 loop is CASSVRDNQETQYF. CDR3 DNA sequence: TGTGCCAGCAGCGTAAGGGACAACCAAGAGACCCAGTACTTC.

This clone was detected only a few times. The chain employs TRBV19 and TRBJ2-6; D not resolved. Germline V gives CDR1 LNHDA, CDR2 SQIVND (reference sequence). CDR3 length: 13 amino acids. V lost 3 bases to trimming and J lost 4 bases, with 4 bases between them. This CDR3 is CASSMRGANVLTF. The CDR3 DNA follows: TGTGCCAGTAGTATGAGGGGGGCCAACGTCCTGACTTTC.

The chain employs TRBV7-9 and TRBJ1-2; 7 nucleotides line up with TRBD1. The CDR3 spans 14 residues. Germline V gene data show CDR1 as SEHNR and CDR2 as FQNEAQ (reference sequence). The trim removed 5 bases at V and 2 bases at J, leaving 5 bases unmatched. Here the CDR3 reads CASSRDSGNYGYTF. CDR3 nucleotides: TGTGCCAGCAGCCGGGACAGCGGAAACTATGGCTACACCTTC.

For the CDR3, the DNA is TGTGCCAGCAGCTGGACGGACGGGAGCTTAACCTACGAGCAGTACTTC. It yields the protein CASSWTDGSLTYEQYF. The rearrangement joins TRBV14 to TRBJ2-7, with a possible D match to TRBD2 (6 bases). Trimming left V 5 bases short and J 2 bases short, with 19 bases between. Per germline, CDR1 SGHDN and CDR2 FVKESK. The CDR3 contains 16 residues. Together with reference TRBV14 and TRBJ2-7, the CDR3 gives the full variable domain: EAGVTQFPSHSVIEKGQTVTLRCDPISGHDNLYWYRRVMGKEIKFLLHFVKESKQDESGMPNNRFLAERTGGTYSTLKVQPAELEDSGVYFCASSWTDGSLTYEQYFGPGTRLTVT.

The rearrangement links TRBV5-1 to TRBJ2-1; TRBD2 agrees at 11 bases. Germline lookup yields CDR1 SGHRS and CDR2 YFSETQ. This CDR3 has 18 amino acids. V was pared by 4 bases and J by 0 bases, with 9 bases of the junction left unmatched. The CDR3 DNA sequence: TGCGCCAGCAGCCGCAGGACTAGCGGGCTTTCCTCCTACAATGAGCAGTTCTTC. It codes for CASSRRTSGLSSYNEQFF.

The chain carries TRBV6-5 and TRBJ2-2; D gene unclear. Deletions cut 0 bases from V and 3 bases from J, with 8 bases between. CDR1 and CDR2 (germline): MNHEY, SVGAGI. The CDR3 is 15 residues long. CDR3 residues: CASSYSSLYTGELFF. The CDR3, as DNA: TGTGCCAGCAGTTACTCGAGTCTCTACACCGGGGAGCTGTTTTTT.

The J gene is TRBJ2-6, the V gene TRBV6-4; D uncertain. This CDR3 has 15 residues. CDR1 is MRHNA and CDR2 is SNTAGT in the germline V gene. Trimming removed 5 bases from V and 3 bases from J, with 11 bases in between. The DNA for the CDR3 is TGTGCCAGCAGTCCTCGGTCGGGTGGGGCCAACGTCCTGACTTTC. Translated, it gives CASSPRSGGANVLTF.

This clone occurred once. This chain connects TRBV6-1 to TRBJ2-1; D is possibly TRBD1 (6 bases). V lost 0 bases and J lost 3, with 12 bases in between. From germline, CDR1 is MNHNS and CDR2 SASEGT. The CDR3 runs to 16 residues. The CDR3 region has the DNA TGTGCCAGCAGTGAAGCGGCGACAGGCTTCTACAATGAGCAGTTCTTC. Protein sequence: CASSEAATGFYNEQFF.

The rearrangement uses TRBV29-1 and TRBJ2-3; 8 bases align to TRBD2. Looked up from germline, CDR1 is SQVTM and CDR2 is ANQGSEA. The V and J ends lost 6 bases and 2 bases, in that order; junction bases with no gene match: 7. This CDR3 region has 14 residues. This CDR3 reads CSVDSGRYTDTQYF. CDR3 DNA: TGCAGCGTGGACAGCGGGAGATACACAGATACGCAGTATTTT.

The chain joins TRBV5-4 to TRBJ2-3; 8 nucleotides agree with TRBD2. CDR3 length equals 16 residues. Germline V gene data show CDR1 as SGHNT and CDR2 as YYREEE (reference sequence). V trimming: 1 base; J trimming: 0 bases; junction bases outside the gene matches: 4. The CDR3 bases are TGTGCCAGCAGCTTGAGGGTAGCGGGGAGCACAGATACGCAGTATTTT. It codes for CASSLRVAGSTDTQYF.

There are a few counts of this clone. The V gene is TRBV6-6, the J gene TRBJ1-2, with TRBD1 matching 10 bases. There are 15 residues in the CDR3. Germline CDR1 is MNHNY and CDR2 is SVGAGI (reference sequence). V was pared by 6 bases and J by 5 bases, with 9 bases of the junction left unmatched. CDR3 nucleotide sequence: TGTGCCAGCAGCCAACGACAGGGGGCGCGATATGGCTACACCTTC. Protein: CASSQRQGARYGYTF.

The V and J genes are TRBV7-3 and TRBJ1-1; the D is unclear. The V gene's germline CDR1 is SGHTA and CDR2 FQGTGA. The CDR3 is 13 amino acids. Deletions cut 1 base from V and 3 bases from J, with 6 bases between. The CDR3 here is CASSLSVDTEAFF. The CDR3, as DNA: TGTGCCAGCAGCTTAAGCGTGGACACTGAAGCTTTCTTT.

This chain joins TRBV14 and TRBJ2-5, with D perhaps matching TRBD1 (7 bases). Deletions cut 5 bases from V and 1 base from J, with 14 bases between. This CDR3 has 15 amino acids. Germline V gene sequence: CDR1 SGHDN, CDR2 FVKESK. CDR3 DNA sequence: TGTGCCAGCAGCTTATACAGGGGACTCCAAGAGACCCAGTACTTC. Protein product: CASSLYRGLQETQYF.

This clone was seen a single time. Here the CDR3 DNA reads TGCGCCAGCAGCCAAGGGGGGACTCGGCAGTACTTC. Translated, it gives CASSQGGTRQYF. V and J are TRBV4-3 and TRBJ2-7; the D gene is possibly TRBD2 (6 bases). Deletions cut 1 base from V and 9 bases from J, with 10 bases between. Germline V gene data show CDR1 as LGHNA and CDR2 as YSLEER. The CDR3 sequence is 12 residues long.

This chain connects TRBV18 to TRBJ2-1; 8 bases line up with TRBD2. Per the germline V gene, CDR1 is KGHSH and CDR2 is LQKENI. The CDR3 runs 18 residues. Trimming at V came to 4 bases and at J to 7 bases, leaving 18 bases not matched to a gene. The CDR3 loop is CASSQFPLSGSNGNEQFF. The CDR3 DNA sequence: TGTGCCAGCTCACAGTTCCCCCTCAGCGGGAGTAATGGGAATGAGCAGTTCTTC. The complete variable domain, with remaining parts taken from reference TRBV18 and TRBJ2-1, reads NAGVMQNPRHLVRRRGQEARLRCSPMKGHSHVYWYRQLPEEGLKFMVYLQKENIIDESGMPKERFSAEFPKEGPSILRIQQVVRGDSAAYFCASSQFPLSGSNGNEQFFGPGTRLTVL.

This clone was counted a few times. This chain joins TRBV5-1 and TRBJ2-5; the match to TRBD2 covers 8 bases. After removal of 0 bases from V and 2 bases from J, the junction contained 15 bases not matched to a gene. Germline CDR1 is SGHRS and CDR2 is YFSETQ. This CDR3 comprises 19 residues. The CDR3 DNA sequence: TGCGCCAGCAGCTTGGGCTCCGTTTTAAGCGGGAGAGAACAAGAGACCCAGTACTTC. It encodes CASSLGSVLSGREQETQYF.

The V and J genes are TRBV5-1 and TRBJ1-1, with 7 bases lining up with TRBD1. Germline loops: CDR1 SGHRS, CDR2 YFSETQ. The CDR3 runs to 14 residues. V was clipped by 4 bases and J by 2 bases; unmatched bases: 5. The chain's CDR3 is CASSKGTANTEAFF. For the CDR3, the DNA is TGCGCCAGCAGCAAAGGGACAGCTAACACTGAAGCTTTCTTT.

This clone was picked up one time. The rearrangement joins TRBV5-1 to TRBJ1-2; D is unresolved. V was shortened by 0 bases and J by 6 bases, with 12 bases between the two germline ends. CDR1 is SGHRS and CDR2 is YFSETQ in the germline V gene. This CDR3 is 14 amino acids long. The CDR3 region is CASSLAIGSNGYTF. For the CDR3, the DNA is TGCGCCAGCAGCTTGGCTATAGGGAGTAATGGCTACACCTTC.

CDR3 sequence (DNA): TGTGCCAGCAGCTTAATTGGGACAGACACCTACGAGCAGTACTTC. The encoded protein is CASSLIGTDTYEQYF. The chain is built from TRBV5-4 and TRBJ2-7; 7 bases agree with TRBD1. J lost 2 bases, V lost 2 bases, and 7 bases had no gene match. The CDR3 runs 15 residues. Germline values: CDR1 SGHNT, CDR2 YYREEE (reference sequence). Full variable domain (outside the CDR3, taken from reference TRBV5-4 and TRBJ2-7): ETGVTQSPTHLIKTRGQQVTLRCSSQSGHNTVSWYQQALGQGPQFIFQYYREEENGRGNFPPRFSGLQFPNYSSELNVNALELDDSALYLCASSLIGTDTYEQYFGPGTRLTVT.

V and J are TRBV19 and TRBJ1-4, with 7 positions matching TRBD1. Germline assignment: CDR1 LNHDA and CDR2 SQIVND (reference sequence). Trimming cost V 9 bases and J 3 bases; bases outside gene matches: 10. The length of the CDR3 is 15 residues. CDR3 region: CASTQGTAANEKLFF. In DNA, the CDR3 is TGTGCCAGCACACAGGGGACCGCGGCTAATGAAAAACTGTTTTTT.